This TCR beta chain was captured by sequencing in a study of T-cell memory formation after mild COVID-19. General observations from the study: Pre-infection memory already had some responding clones, implying cross-reactive memory joined. Clones that contracted from day 15 to 85 were balanced CD4/CD8, while later expanders leaned CD4+.

This clonotype was detected a few times. Its specificity is not known. Via MiXCR, TCRdb re-called the 5' RACE reads, giving one row per CDR3 protein. This sample has about 390,000 distinct CDR3 sequences; about a sixth occur once, and the top ten carry 20% to 25%. This CDR3 spans 15 amino acids. V shed 3 bases and J 5 bases; nucleotides not matched to a gene: 9. From germline, CDR1 is KGHSH and CDR2 LQKENI. The sample taken for sequencing was PBMCs or a T cell subset sorted from them (not recorded which). The rearrangement links TRBV18 to TRBJ1-1; TRBD1 aligns across 7 bases. This receptor was obtained from a man between 18 and 29 years old who had mild COVID-19 (a few samples of this study predate the infection). Cell type and time point are not known. This CDR3 reads CASSPIQGKNTEAFF. CDR3 in DNA: TGTGCCAGCTCACCTATACAGGGGAAAAATACTGAAGCTTTCTTT.